This is a list of T cell receptor beta chains from one sample in a study of type 1 regulatory T cells. Antigens of these TCRs are unknown. TCRdb called the reads again in MiXCR, with one record for every CDR3 protein. The data contain some 20,000 distinct CDR3 sequences, around 47% of them singletons. Sequencing was done on a sample of cultured T cells, either the whole culture or a sorted T cell fraction (not recorded which). These receptors were taken from a human donor in good health. Both conserved end residues are part of each CDR3. A D gene is named only where the DNA matches it firmly. Size is stated for part of the rows, as once, few or many counts, or as a class when the clone is expanded.

>TRBJ1-1|-|TRBV5-1|few
TGCGCCAGCAGCTTGGGGACGGGGGATAGGGACACTGAAGCTTTCTTT
CASSLGTGDRDTEAFF
>TRBJ2-1|TRBD1|TRBV18|many
TGTGCCAGCTCACTCCGGACAGGGGGGTTGGCTGAGCAGTTCTTC
CASSLRTGGLAEQFF
>TRBJ2-3|TRBD1|TRBV5-1|-
TGCGCCAGCAGCTTGGGGACAGGGAACACAGATACGCAGTATTTT
CASSLGTGNTDTQYF
>TRBJ1-1|TRBD1|TRBV5-1|few
TGCGCCAGCAGCTGGACAGGGGGAAGGAGCACTGAAGCTTTCTTT
CASSWTGGRSTEAFF
>TRBJ1-2|-|TRBV5-4|few
TGTGCCAGCAGCTTTCCCGGGACGGGTGGCTACACCTTC
CASSFPGTGGYTF
>TRBJ2-5|-|TRBV5-1|-
TGCGCCAGCAGCTTCAACCCCGGGACCGGGGAGACCCAGTACTTC
CASSFNPGTGETQYF
>TRBJ2-1|-|TRBV7-9|-
TGTGCCAGCAGCTTAGCTGGAACCAATGAGCAGTTCTTC
CASSLAGTNEQFF
>TRBJ1-1|TRBD1|TRBV12-3/TRBV12-4|-
TGTGCCAGCAGTCCCCAAACAGGGGCTAACACTGAAGCTTTCTTT
CASSPQTGANTEAFF
>TRBJ2-7|-|TRBV6-1|-
TGTGCCAGCAGTGTCCCAGGGTCCTACGAGCAGTACTTC
CASSVPGSYEQYF
>TRBJ1-3|-|TRBV4-1|-
TGCGCCAGCAGCCAAGAAGGGACACCGTCTGGAAACACCATATATTTT
CASSQEGTPSGNTIYF
>TRBJ2-3|-|TRBV6-5|-
TGTGCCAGCAGTGCCCCCAGCACAGATACGCAGTATTTT
CASSAPSTDTQYF
>TRBJ1-2|-|TRBV6-6|-
TGTGCCAGCACGGCGGGGCATACTAACTATGGCTACACCTTC
CASTAGHTNYGYTF
>TRBJ1-1|-|TRBV5-5|-
TGTGCCAGCAGCTTGTCAGGGGTGAACACTGAAGCTTTCTTT
CASSLSGVNTEAFF
>TRBJ1-2|-|TRBV27|-
TGTGCCAGCAGTTTACAGGGGAAGTATGGCTACACCTTC
CASSLQGKYGYTF
>TRBJ1-5|-|TRBV7-2|few
TGTGCCAGCAGCTTAACTGGGTCCCTCAATCAGCCCCAGCATTTT
CASSLTGSLNQPQHF